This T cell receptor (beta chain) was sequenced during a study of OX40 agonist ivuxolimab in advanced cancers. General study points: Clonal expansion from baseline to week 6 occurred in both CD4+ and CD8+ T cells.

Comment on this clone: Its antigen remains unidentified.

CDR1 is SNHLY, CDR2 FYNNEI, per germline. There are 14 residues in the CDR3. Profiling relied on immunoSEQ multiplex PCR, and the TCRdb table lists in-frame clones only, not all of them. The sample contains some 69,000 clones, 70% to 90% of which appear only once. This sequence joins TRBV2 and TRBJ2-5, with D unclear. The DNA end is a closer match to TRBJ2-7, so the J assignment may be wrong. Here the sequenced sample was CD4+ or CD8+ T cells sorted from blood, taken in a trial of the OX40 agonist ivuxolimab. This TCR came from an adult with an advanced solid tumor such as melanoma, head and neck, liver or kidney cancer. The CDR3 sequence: CASSEGVPSYEQYF. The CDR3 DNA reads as TGTGCCAGCAGTGAAGGGGTCCCCTCCTACGAGCAGTACTTC.